These 30 T cell receptor beta chains share one sample of origin, sequenced in a study of blood T cells in healthy people across ages. It was with a sample-barcoded 5' primer and a J-beta primer mix that a second PCR of roughly 6 to 12 cycles was run. TCRdb analysed the 5' RACE reads with MiXCR anew, one entry per CDR3 protein. The table records roughly 1.9 million distinct CDR3 sequences, 30% to 40% of them present only once. Material for sequencing was blood. These receptors came from a human donor in good health.

Points on this clonotype: The junction and the germline gene differ at one end; a read error may be behind it. The chain combines TRBV7-2 with TRBJ2-5, with D maybe TRBD1 (6 bases). The germline gives CDR1 SGHTA, CDR2 FQGNSA. The CDR3 spans 15 residues. The CDR3 region is CAGSFAGTRQETQYF. The CDR3, as DNA: TGTGCCGGCAGCTTCGCCGGGACACGACAAGAGACCCAGTACTTC.

The V gene is TRBV3-1, the J gene TRBJ1-2; no definite D call. V lost 2 bases, J lost 10 bases, and 11 bases lay in between. There are 12 residues in the CDR3. Germline values: CDR1 LGHDT, CDR2 YNNKEL (reference sequence). CDR3 in amino acids: CASSQSRGNYTF. CDR3 DNA: TGTGCCAGCAGCCAATCGCGAGGGAACTACACCTTC.

The chain combines TRBV28 with TRBJ2-1; 8 nucleotides agree with TRBD2. The V gene's germline CDR1 is MDHEN and CDR2 SYDVKM. V trimming: 3 bases; J trimming: 2 bases; junction bases outside the gene matches: 6. This CDR3 is 16 amino acids long. DNA for the CDR3: TGTGCCAGCAGTTTGTATCGGCGGGGGGCCTACAATGAGCAGTTCTTC. Its translation is CASSLYRRGAYNEQFF.

This clonotype appeared a few times. The chain couples TRBV6-6 to TRBJ2-1, with TRBD2 matching 9 bases. Germline trimming cut 8 bases from V and 7 bases from J; bases unmatched to any gene: 9. Germline values: CDR1 MNHNY, CDR2 SVGAGI (reference sequence). The length of the CDR3 is 14 residues. The CDR3 nucleotides read TGTGCCAGCCTACAGGGACTAGCAGTGAATGAGCAGTTCTTC. Translated: CASLQGLAVNEQFF.

This clonotype has only a few counts. The chain couples TRBV10-3 to TRBJ2-6; D might be TRBD1 or TRBD2, each matching 6 bases. The ends were cut back, 8 bases at V and 3 bases at J, with 8 bases in the middle. CDR3 length equals 13 residues. Germline CDR1 is ENHRY and CDR2 is SYGVKD. The CDR3 region has the DNA TGTGCCATCGGGGGGCATGGGGCCAACGTCCTGACTTTC. This translates into CAIGGHGANVLTF.

Only one count was recorded for this clonotype. The chain combines TRBV6-5 with TRBJ1-5, with D unresolved. CDR1 MNHEY and CDR2 SVGAGI come from the germline V gene. There are 13 residues in the CDR3. Trimming stripped 8 bases from V and 6 bases from J, with 14 bases between. The CDR3 protein is CASAAAGSQPQHF. The CDR3 DNA follows: TGTGCCAGCGCGGCTGCGGGGTCTCAGCCCCAGCATTTT.

This chain joins TRBV6-5 and TRBJ1-1, with 7 bases fitting TRBD1. CDR1 and CDR2 from the germline V gene are MNHEY and SVGAGI. This CDR3 contains 15 residues. The ends lost 0 bases at V and 4 bases at J; junction bases unmatched: 5. As DNA, the CDR3 is TGTGCCAGCAGTTACTCGAGGTCAGGGGGCACTGAAGCTTTCTTT. This sequence encodes CASSYSRSGGTEAFF.

This clonotype has only one observation. CDR3 nucleotide sequence: TGTGCCAGCAGGGCCGACAGGGTGGTTTCACCCCTCCACTTT. This encodes CASRADRVVSPLHF. The chain is built from TRBV2 and TRBJ1-6; TRBD1 aligns across 7 bases. Germline trimming cut 6 bases from V and 9 bases from J; bases unmatched to any gene: 8. Germline-derived CDR1 and CDR2 are SNHLY and FYNNEI. CDR3 length: 14 residues.

The J gene is TRBJ2-3, the V gene TRBV28; 10 bases line up with TRBD1. V lost 7 bases and J lost 6; bases outside the gene matches: 13. Per germline, CDR1 MDHEN and CDR2 SYDVKM. The CDR3 loop spans 16 amino acids. CDR3 bases: TGTGCCAGCAATAAAGCAGGGGGACAGGGGTTGGATACGCAGTATTTT. It specifies CASNKAGGQGLDTQYF.

This clonotype appeared a few times. In DNA form, the CDR3 reads TGTGCCAGCAGTCCGGGGGGCGGAGCGCAGTATTTT. Translating it yields CASSPGGGAQYF. The chain joins TRBV7-8 to TRBJ2-3; a possible D gene is TRBD2 (7 bases). The germline V gene encodes CDR1 SGHVS and CDR2 FQNEAQ. This CDR3 has 12 amino acids. Trimming took 6 bases from V and 10 from J, leaving 14 bases between them. The full variable domain, its missing parts supplied by reference TRBV7-8 and TRBJ2-3, is GAGVSQSPRYKVAKRGQDVALRCDPISGHVSLFWYQQALGQGPEFLTYFQNEAQLDKSGLPSDRFFAERPEGSVSTLKIQRTQQEDSAVYLCASSPGGGAQYFGPGTRLTVL.

This clonotype was counted between two and nine times. CDR3 in DNA: TGTGCCAGCACCGCCCGCCCAGGGGCTAACTATGGCTACACCTTC. The encoded protein is CASTARPGANYGYTF. The chain employs TRBV28 and TRBJ1-2, with D perhaps matching TRBD1 (6 bases). The CDR3 is made up of 15 amino acids. V lost 7 bases and J 0 bases, leaving 15 bases between the germline ends. Germline CDR1 reads MDHEN; CDR2 reads SYDVKM.

This clonotype appeared a few times. The chain is built from TRBV4-1 and TRBJ2-5; D is uncertain. Trimming stripped 1 base from V and 7 bases from J, with 13 bases between. Germline lookup yields CDR1 MGHRA and CDR2 YSYEKL. The CDR3 spans 14 residues. CDR3 in amino acids: CASSQADGSGTQYF. The CDR3 bases are TGCGCCAGCAGCCAAGCGGATGGGTCGGGGACCCAGTACTTC.

CDR3 amino acids: CASSYWDGFKNIQYF. Written as DNA, the CDR3 is TGTGCCAGCAGCTACTGGGACGGCTTTAAAAACATTCAGTACTTC. The chain joins TRBV5-4 to TRBJ2-4; D tentatively reads TRBD1 or TRBD2 (5 bases each). This CDR3 contains 15 residues. V was pared by 3 bases and J by 4 bases, with 14 bases between. CDR1 is SGHNT, CDR2 YYREEE, per germline (reference sequence).

The chain has TRBV12-3 or TRBV12-4 and TRBJ1-1; unclear D gene. The CDR3 totals 12 residues. Deletions cut 6 bases from V and 11 bases from J, with 16 bases between. The chain's CDR3 is CASSSYGIMAFF. CDR3 bases: TGTGCCAGCAGCTCTTACGGCATTATGGCTTTCTTT.

This chain links TRBV11-2 with TRBJ1-1, with D unclear. V was pared by 5 bases and J by 1 base, with 14 bases between. Per the germline V gene, CDR1 is SGHAT and CDR2 is FQNNGV. The CDR3 has 15 residues. DNA for the CDR3: TGTGCCAGCAGCACGGTACGAGGGAGGAACACTGAAGCTTTCTTT. Translated, it gives CASSTVRGRNTEAFF. The full variable domain, completed using reference TRBV11-2 and TRBJ1-1, is EAGVAQSPRYKIIEKRQSVAFWCNPISGHATLYWYQQILGQGPKLLIQFQNNGVVDDSQLPKDRFSAERLKGVDSTLKIQPAKLEDSAVYLCASSTVRGRNTEAFFGQGTRLTVV.

To note about this clonotype: A read error is likely, as this CDR3 ends without the conserved phenylalanine or tryptophan. This chain links TRBV7-2 with TRBJ1-2; D possibly corresponds to TRBD1 (5 bases). Trimming pared 0 bases from V and 6 bases from J, leaving 14 bases between. Per germline, CDR1 SGHTA and CDR2 FQGNSA. This CDR3 region has 15 residues. The CDR3 spells CASSLALRGVHGYTC. In DNA, the CDR3 is TGTGCCAGCAGCTTAGCGCTTCGGGGGGTTCATGGCTACACCTGC.

The rearrangement joins TRBV28 to TRBJ2-1, with 8 bases identical to TRBD2. Germline loops: CDR1 MDHEN, CDR2 SYDVKM. V was clipped by 7 bases and J by 0 bases; unmatched bases: 11. CDR3 length equals 17 residues. The CDR3 region is CASTSGGFPSSYNEQFF. CDR3 sequence (DNA): TGTGCCAGCACCAGCGGGGGTTTCCCTAGCTCCTACAATGAGCAGTTCTTC.

V and J are TRBV20-1 and TRBJ1-4, with D possibly matching TRBD1 (6 bases). Germline CDR1 reads DFQATT; CDR2 reads SNEGSKA (reference sequence). V gave up 3 bases and J gave up 3 bases, with 23 bases separating them. The CDR3 length is 18 residues. CDR3 nucleotides: TGCAGTGCTAGTGCGGACAGCCAGTCTCTTACCTCTAATGAAAAACTGTTTTTT. Its protein is CSASADSQSLTSNEKLFF.

This rearrangement joins TRBV5-1 to TRBJ1-5; D gene unclear. Per germline, CDR1 SGHRS and CDR2 YFSETQ. V lost 7 bases and J 3 bases, leaving 17 bases between the germline ends. The CDR3 loop spans 15 amino acids. In DNA, the CDR3 is TGCGCCAGCTCCGAGGGCCGGCAGGTCAATCAGCCCCAGCATTTT. Residues: CASSEGRQVNQPQHF.

The CDR3 reads CASSPVFTSGHWGNEKLFF. The CDR3 DNA follows: TGTGCCAGCTCACCAGTGTTCACTTCGGGGCATTGGGGTAATGAAAAACTGTTTTTT. This chain uses TRBV18 with TRBJ1-4, with a tentative D call TRBD1 (5 bases). V lost 2 bases and J lost 4, with 23 bases in between. Germline V gene sequence: CDR1 KGHSH, CDR2 LQKENI. The CDR3 has 19 amino acids.

This chain connects TRBV5-5 to TRBJ2-4, with 11 bases that match TRBD2. Germline CDR1 is SGHKS and CDR2 is YYEKEE (reference sequence). V lost 4 bases and J lost 13; bases outside the gene matches: 10. The CDR3 sequence is 14 residues long. CDR3 DNA sequence: TGTGCCAGCAGCCCACTAGCGGGAGTGGGAGAGCAGTACTTC. Residues: CASSPLAGVGEQYF.

This rearrangement joins TRBV7-2 to TRBJ2-3; possibly TRBD1 or TRBD2 for D (5 bases each). The V and J ends lost 3 bases and 4 bases respectively, with 11 bases between them. Germline V gene lookup returns CDR1 SGHTA and CDR2 FQGNSA. There are 14 residues in the CDR3. Here the CDR3 reads CASSLGPGPDTQYF. In DNA form, the CDR3 reads TGTGCCAGCAGCTTGGGTCCGGGACCAGATACGCAGTATTTT.

Only a few counts were recorded for this clonotype. The CDR3 protein is CASRTLAGDDEQYF. The DNA for the CDR3 is TGTGCCAGCAGGACCCTAGCGGGTGACGACGAGCAGTACTTC. This chain connects TRBV6-6 to TRBJ2-5, with TRBD2 matching over 8 bases. Near its end, the DNA agrees better with TRBJ2-7, so the J call may be wrong. Germline V gene data show CDR1 as MNHNY and CDR2 as SVGAGI (reference sequence). The CDR3 contains 14 residues.

This chain links TRBV13 with TRBJ2-7; D may be TRBD1 (7 bases). V was shortened by 0 bases and J by 4 bases, with 19 bases between the two germline ends. Germline V CDR1 and CDR2: PRHDT, FYEKMQ (reference sequence). The CDR3 has 17 amino acids. As DNA, the CDR3 is TGTGCCAGCAGCTTAGGGTCGTTACAGGGGAGGCTTTACGAGCAGTACTTC. Translation gives CASSLGSLQGRLYEQYF.

This chain links TRBV2 with TRBJ1-5; a weak D match, TRBD1 (6 bases). The CDR3 has 15 residues. Germline V gene data show CDR1 as SNHLY and CDR2 as FYNNEI. Trimming shortened V by 6 bases and J by 3 bases, and 15 bases separated the two germline ends. Here the CDR3 DNA reads TGTGCCAGCAGCGGAACCACAGGGTACAATCAGCCCCAGCATTTT. Translated: CASSGTTGYNQPQHF. The variable domain in full, completed from reference TRBV2 and TRBJ1-5, reads EPEVTQTPSHQVTQMGQEVILRCVPISNHLYFYWYRQILGQKVEFLVSFYNNEISEKSEIFDDQFSVERPDGSNFTLKIRSTKLEDSAMYFCASSGTTGYNQPQHFGDGTRLSIL.

The chain links TRBV5-5 to TRBJ1-2; D possibly corresponds to TRBD1 (5 bases). Germline lookup yields CDR1 SGHKS and CDR2 YYEKEE (reference sequence). V gave up 4 bases and J gave up 2 bases, with 15 bases separating them. The CDR3 length is 15 residues. CDR3: CASSPRRGENYGYTF. DNA for the CDR3: TGTGCCAGCAGCCCACGGAGAGGGGAAAACTATGGCTACACCTTC.

CDR3 DNA: TGCAGTGCTAGAGGAGAAGGCGCTAGCGGGGCCCCAATGGAGACCCAGCATTTT. Amino acids: CSARGEGASGAPMETQHF. This chain links TRBV20-1 with TRBJ1-5; a weak D match, TRBD1 (5 bases). Germline assignment: CDR1 DFQATT and CDR2 SNEGSKA (reference sequence). V was cut by 1 base and J by 11 bases, with 30 bases left in between. The CDR3 runs 18 residues.

The chain carries TRBV7-2 and TRBJ1-6; possible D gene TRBD1, 5 bases. Germline values: CDR1 SGHTA, CDR2 FQGNSA. Trimming removed 3 bases from V and 6 bases from J, with 15 bases in between. The CDR3 loop spans 16 amino acids. The CDR3 DNA follows: TGTGCCAGCAGCTTCGGGGCCACGGCCCTTAATTCACCCCTCCACTTT. Amino acid sequence: CASSFGATALNSPLHF.

In its sample, this clonotype was seen a few times. V usage is TRBV15 and J usage is TRBJ2-4, with TRBD1 as a possible D gene (6 bases). The CDR3 extends over 13 amino acids. V shed 4 bases and J shed 7 bases, with 11 bases lying between them. Germline V gene sequence: CDR1 LNHNV, CDR2 YYDKDF (reference sequence). This CDR3 reads CATSINQGNIQYF. CDR3 bases: TGTGCCACCAGCATAAATCAGGGGAACATTCAGTACTTC.

This clonotype was observed a few times. Mismatch with germline at one junction end may stem from a read error. The chain uses TRBV20-1 and TRBJ2-7; 7 nucleotides align to TRBD1. The V gene's germline CDR1 is DFQATT and CDR2 SNEGSKA (reference sequence). The CDR3 totals 12 residues. The CDR3 sequence is CSARQGVEEQYF. The CDR3 DNA follows: TGCAGTGCTAGACAGGGGGTAGAGGAGCAGTACTTT.